This T cell receptor (beta chain) was profiled in a study of cytomegalovirus exposure and HLA in healthy donors. With 60 Vbeta and 13 Jbeta primers, the PCR was carried out. TCRdb's copy holds only in-frame clones and misses some; the assay was immunoSEQ multiplex PCR. The sample holds about 140,000 clones, roughly 77% seen once. This CDR3 is 16 amino acids long. Germline loops: CDR1 LGHNA, CDR2 YSLEER. With V trimmed by 2 bases and J by 4 bases, 9 bases remained unmatched. Sequences were obtained from PBMCs. This receptor was taken from a male donor in good health and CMV-seronegative. The chain links TRBV4-3 to TRBJ2-7, with TRBD1 identical over 9 bases. The CDR3 bases are TGCGCCAGCAGCCAATATACAGGGGGCGCAGGGTACGAGCAGTACTTC. Its translation: CASSQYTGGAGYEQYF.